This T cell receptor (beta chain) emerged from a study of cytomegalovirus exposure and HLA in healthy donors. Background on the study: Of 300 to 500 genotyped donors, about 81% grouped in the Caucasian-associated ancestry cluster. General study points: Later analysis identified a missense DCLRE1C variant that was linked to TCR beta V- and J-gene trimming.

Though nominally healthy at sampling, donors likely had unrecorded immune exposures. PCR primers comprised 60 Vbeta and 13 Jbeta primers. Here immunoSEQ multiplex PCR was the method, and the copy in TCRdb shows in-frame clones only, minus some. The sample shows about 150,000 clones, approximately 70% of them seen only once. CDR3 size: 13 residues. Trimming took 2 bases from V and 9 from J; bases not matched to a gene: 6. Germline CDR1 reads GTSNPN; CDR2 reads SVGIG (reference sequence). As for this clone: Its antigen is not identified.

The rearrangement joins TRBV30 to TRBJ2-5; 10 nucleotides align to TRBD2. This TCR was recovered from a woman younger than 30 in good health and CMV-seropositive. The sequenced material came from PBMCs. The CDR3 DNA reads as TGTGCCTGGAGTAAACTAGCGGGGCGTGCCCAGTACTTC. Translated: CAWSKLAGRAQYF.